This T cell receptor beta chain was observed in a study of a mutant IDH1 vaccine in newly diagnosed glioma. Study-wide background: In some groups vaccination began 4-6 weeks post-radiotherapy; others received it with temozolomide. Treated patients, averaging roughly 40 years, were around 60% male and around 40% female.

Method: immunoSEQ multiplex PCR; TCRdb's copy keeps in-frame clones and lacks some. The table includes 58,000 or so clones, roughly 80% detected once. As concerns this clone: Its antigen is undetermined.

The germline V gene has CDR1 SQVTM and CDR2 ANQGSEA. This CDR3 has 12 amino acids. V lost 3 bases to trimming and J lost 4 bases, with 9 bases between them. Time point indicated: week 47, end of study. Each dose of the vaccine consisted of 300 ug of mutant IDH1 20-mer peptide, with topical imiquimod. Patients had eight vaccinations, in weeks 1, 3, 5, 7, 11, 15, 19 and 23. This chain joins TRBV29-1 and TRBJ1-1, with unresolved D. This sample comprised PBMCs, obtained from a glioma patient whose treatment included an IDH1 peptide vaccine. This sequence originates from a woman in her forties or fifties with glioma. CDR3 in DNA: TGCAGCGTTGAGGCGGGAGGCACTGAAGCTTTCTTT. This sequence encodes CSVEAGGTEAFF.